Shown below are 32 T cell receptor beta chains from a single sample sequenced in a study of cytomegalovirus exposure and HLA in healthy donors (dated by TCRdb to about 2017). Preparation of the library involved the immunoSEQ multiplex PCR assay. A mixture of 60 forward primers for TCR Vbeta segments and 13 reverse primers for TCR Jbeta segments was used in the multiplex PCR. Not all clones reach the TCRdb copy of this immuneACCESS table, which keeps in-frame sequences only. Checked studies attribute under half of the gap to unresolved V genes and leave the rest unexplained. The sample table lists 120,000 or so clones, more than 9% of them with a count of one. 4% to 5% of the sample is in the top ten clones. What was sequenced was PBMCs. The receptors originated from a young woman in good health and CMV-seropositive.

The chain recombines TRBV19 with TRBJ2-4, with D perhaps TRBD2 (6 bases). The V gene's germline CDR1 is LNHDA and CDR2 SQIVND (reference sequence). Deletions cut 3 bases from V and 6 bases from J, with 15 bases between. CDR3 length: 15 amino acids. The CDR3 DNA reads TGTGCCAGTAGTATGTTTAGCGGAAGGGGAAACATTCAGTACTTC. This gives the protein CASSMFSGRGNIQYF. Together with reference TRBV19 and TRBJ2-4, the CDR3 gives the full variable domain: DGGITQSPKYLFRKEGQNVTLSCEQNLNHDAMYWYRQDPGQGLRLIYYSQIVNDFQKGDIAEGYSVSREKKESFPLTVTSAQKNPTAFYLCASSMFSGRGNIQYFGAGTRLSVL.

The chain is built from TRBV5-1 and TRBJ2-1; D gene unclear. CDR1 is SGHRS, CDR2 YFSETQ, per germline. CDR3 size: 15 residues. The ends were cut back, 3 bases at V and 3 bases at J, with 13 bases in the middle. Written as DNA, the CDR3 is TGCGCCAGCAGCTCTCAGCGATCCAACTACAATGAGCAGTTCTTC. Amino acid sequence: CASSSQRSNYNEQFF. The entire variable domain, with the rest obtained from reference TRBV5-1 and TRBJ2-1, is as follows: KAGVTQTPRYLIKTRGQQVTLSCSPISGHRSVSWYQQTPGQGLQFLFEYFSETQRNKGNFPGRFSGRQFSNSRSEMNVSTLELGDSALYLCASSSQRSNYNEQFFGPGTRLTVL.

Here the CDR3 reads CAWSRGNEKLFF. The DNA of the CDR3 is TGTGCCTGGAGTCGCGGAAATGAAAAACTGTTTTTT. The V call is TRBV30, the J call TRBJ1-4, with no clear D. Germline V gene sequence: CDR1 GTSNPN, CDR2 SVGIG (reference sequence). Between the trimmed V and J ends, which lost 2 bases and 5 bases, there was a span of 6 bases. This CDR3 contains 12 residues.

This clone was seen a few times. V usage is TRBV6-5 and J usage is TRBJ1-1; D not resolved. There are 14 residues in the CDR3. Between the trimmed V and J ends, which lost 0 bases and 4 bases, there was a span of 9 bases. Germline V lookup: CDR1 MNHEY, CDR2 SVGAGI. This CDR3 is CASSYSGIVTEAFF. The CDR3 DNA is TGTGCCAGCAGTTACTCCGGGATCGTCACTGAAGCTTTCTTT.

This clone was seen more than once but under ten times. V is TRBV4-1 and J is TRBJ2-2; tentative D call: TRBD1 (5 bases). Germline CDR1 reads MGHRA; CDR2 reads YSYEKL. The CDR3 extends over 15 amino acids. The V end was cut by 3 bases, the J end by 0 bases, with 8 bases between. The CDR3 bases are TGCGCCAGCAGCCAGACAGAGACGAACACCGGGGAGCTGTTTTTT. Translated: CASSQTETNTGELFF.

The J gene is TRBJ1-1, the V gene TRBV4-2; 7 bases are a match to TRBD1. Trimming at V came to 1 base and at J to 6 bases, leaving 8 bases not matched to a gene. This CDR3 contains 15 residues. Looked up from germline, CDR1 is LGHNA and CDR2 is YNFKEQ. The CDR3 coding sequence is TGTGCCAGCAGCCAAGCGACAGACAGGGCTCCTGAAGCTTTCTTT. Its protein is CASSQATDRAPEAFF.

This clone has more than one count but fewer than ten. Different DNA sequences within this sample yield the same CDR3. This chain uses TRBV9 with TRBJ1-1, with a possible D match to TRBD1 (5 bases). V lost 0 bases and J 4 bases, leaving 10 bases between the germline ends. The germline CDR1 and CDR2 sequences are SGDLS and YYNGEE. The CDR3 length is 14 residues. The chain's CDR3 is CASSVAYRGTEAFF. The CDR3 region has the DNA TGTGCCAGCAGCGTAGCTTATAGGGGCACTGAAGCTTTCTTT.

The chain recombines TRBV7-3 with TRBJ1-1; D uncertain. Germline lookup yields CDR1 SGHTA and CDR2 FQGTGA. The CDR3 extends over 13 amino acids. V lost 1 base to trimming and J lost 1 base, with 4 bases between them. The CDR3 bases are TGTGCCAGCAGCTTAATGGCGAACACTGAAGCTTTCTTT. Translation gives CASSLMANTEAFF. Using reference TRBV7-3 and TRBJ1-1 for the parts outside the CDR3, the full variable domain is GAGVSQTPSNKVTEKGKYVELRCDPISGHTALYWYRQSLGQGPEFLIYFQGTGAADDSGLPNDRFFAVRPEGSVSTLKIQRTERGDSAVYLCASSLMANTEAFFGQGTRLTVV.

The chain uses TRBV11-3 and TRBJ1-1; D gene uncertain. The CDR3 is 12 residues long. The germline V and J ends were trimmed by 1 base and 8 bases, with 8 bases remaining between them. The V gene's germline CDR1 is SGHNT and CDR2 YENEEA. This CDR3 is CASSLGAGEAFF. In nucleotides, the CDR3 is TGTGCCAGCAGCTTAGGTGCGGGAGAAGCTTTCTTT.

In this sample, this clone turned up a few times. The chain carries TRBV28 and TRBJ2-2; D remains ambiguous. CDR1 is MDHEN, CDR2 SYDVKM, per germline. This CDR3 contains 11 residues. Trimming took off 3 bases at V and 9 bases at J, with 5 bases between the two ends. The DNA of the CDR3 is TGTGCCAGCAGTTTGAACTGGGAGCTGTTTTTT. It is translated as CASSLNWELFF.

This clone turned up a few times. J is TRBJ2-7 and V is TRBV19, with TRBD1 identical over 11 bases. CDR3 length: 13 amino acids. Germline CDR1 reads LNHDA; CDR2 reads SQIVND (reference sequence). Losses at the gene ends were 8 bases for V and 5 bases for J; bases not matched to a gene: 5. The CDR3 is CASGRTGGNEQYF. The CDR3 DNA reads TGTGCCAGTGGTAGGACAGGGGGCAACGAGCAGTACTTC.

The gene calls are TRBV5-4 and TRBJ2-4, with 7 bases matching TRBD2. J gave up 3 bases and V 6 bases, and 12 bases lay outside the gene matches. From germline, CDR1 is SGHNT and CDR2 YYREEE (reference sequence). The CDR3 has 16 amino acids. In nucleotides, the CDR3 is TGTGCCAGCACCACTAGACCGGGGGGTGTCAAAAACATTCAGTACTTC. Translating it yields CASTTRPGGVKNIQYF.

The chain uses TRBV11-3 and TRBJ2-5, with no clear D. Trimming shortened V by 4 bases and J by 5 bases, and 11 bases separated the two germline ends. Germline lookup yields CDR1 SGHNT and CDR2 YENEEA. CDR3 size: 13 residues. The CDR3 is CASSSTPTETQYF. DNA of the CDR3: TGTGCCAGCAGCTCGACACCTACGGAGACCCAGTACTTC.

This clone was recorded a few times. CDR3 sequence reads: CASTVYTEAFF. The CDR3 DNA reads as TGTGCCAGCACCGTATACACTGAAGCTTTCTTT. V gene TRBV7-9 combines with J gene TRBJ1-1; D unclear. This CDR3 comprises 11 residues. Trimming took 7 bases from V and 3 from J, leaving 6 bases between them. The germline V gene has CDR1 SEHNR and CDR2 FQNEAQ (reference sequence).

This clone was counted only a few times. The chain links TRBV5-5 to TRBJ1-3; D gene unclear. The V gene lost 3 bases and the J gene lost 1 base, with 8 bases spanning the gap. Germline V gene sequence: CDR1 SGHKS, CDR2 YYEKEE (reference sequence). The CDR3 runs to 14 residues. The CDR3 DNA reads as TGTGCCAGCAGCTCGCAGATATCTGGAAACACCATATATTTT. It codes for CASSSQISGNTIYF.

This clone was observed a few times. This rearrangement joins TRBV28 to TRBJ1-2, with 10 bases lining up with TRBD1. The V gene's germline CDR1 is MDHEN and CDR2 SYDVKM. Trimming at V came to 6 bases and at J to 8 bases, leaving 12 bases not matched to a gene. The CDR3 loop spans 15 amino acids. The DNA for the CDR3 is TGTGCCAGCAGAGAACCGGGACAGGGGATGTTCGGCTACACCTTC. This encodes CASREPGQGMFGYTF.

This sequence joins TRBV7-2 and TRBJ2-1, with unresolved D. The CDR3 is 15 residues long. CDR1 SGHTA and CDR2 FQGNSA come from the germline V gene. V lost 5 bases and J lost 4, with 15 bases in between. CDR3 sequence reads: CASSRRPVEYNEQFF. The CDR3 DNA sequence: TGTGCCAGCAGCCGGAGACCCGTTGAATACAATGAGCAGTTCTTC. The full variable domain, with the rest looked up from reference TRBV7-2 and TRBJ2-1, is GAGVSQSPSNKVTEKGKDVELRCDPISGHTALYWYRQSLGQGLEFLIYFQGNSAPDKSGLPSDRFSAERTGGSVSTLTIQRTQQEDSAVYLCASSRRPVEYNEQFFGPGTRLTVL.

The chain is built from TRBV2 and TRBJ2-1; 10 bases are shared with TRBD2. Germline V gene data show CDR1 as SNHLY and CDR2 as FYNNEI. V gave up 8 bases and J gave up 5 bases; unmatched junction bases: 9. This CDR3 region has 15 residues. The CDR3 nucleotides are TGTGCCAGCGAGGCTAGCGGGAGCCACCACAATGAGCAGTTCTTC. Its protein product is CASEASGSHHNEQFF.

V is TRBV27 and J is TRBJ2-2, with TRBD1 matching over 8 bases. The V gene end was trimmed by 5 bases and the J gene end by 4 bases; junction bases not matched to a gene: 6. The CDR3 is 15 amino acids. The V gene's germline CDR1 is MNHEY and CDR2 SMNVEV (reference sequence). The CDR3 is CASSPGTGGTGELFF. CDR3 sequence (DNA): TGTGCCAGCAGTCCGGGGACAGGAGGCACCGGGGAGCTGTTTTTT.

There are many counts of this clone. V is TRBV9 and J is TRBJ2-1; D call uncertain. Looked up from germline, CDR1 is SGDLS and CDR2 is YYNGEE. The CDR3 has 14 amino acids. V lost 4 bases to trimming and J lost 6 bases, with 14 bases between them. The CDR3 protein is CASSPTQFTNEQFF. CDR3 DNA: TGTGCCAGCAGCCCAACACAGTTCACCAATGAGCAGTTCTTC.

This clone was found a few times. The chain links TRBV5-6 to TRBJ2-6; weak D call: TRBD2 (5 bases). This CDR3 is built from 18 residues. The germline gives CDR1 SGHDT, CDR2 YYEEEE. V was trimmed by 3 bases and J by 0 bases, leaving 16 bases between them. The CDR3 protein is CASSSRVRFVSGANVLTF. CDR3 DNA: TGTGCCAGCAGCTCGAGGGTCAGGTTTGTCTCTGGGGCCAACGTCCTGACTTTC.

V is TRBV5-5 and J is TRBJ1-2; TRBD1 agrees at 9 bases. CDR1 and CDR2 from the germline V gene are SGHKS and YYEKEE (reference sequence). CDR3 size: 13 residues. The V gene end was trimmed by 7 bases and the J gene end by 4 bases; junction bases not matched to a gene: 5. This CDR3 is CASATGGSYGYTF. The CDR3, as DNA: TGTGCCAGCGCGACAGGGGGAAGCTATGGCTACACCTTC. The full variable domain, with the rest looked up from reference TRBV5-5 and TRBJ1-2, is DAGVTQSPTHLIKTRGQQVTLRCSPISGHKSVSWYQQVLGQGPQFIFQYYEKEERGRGNFPDRFSARQFPNYSSELNVNALLLGDSALYLCASATGGSYGYTFGSGTRLTVV.

V usage is TRBV7-9 and J usage is TRBJ2-3, with 7 bases fitting TRBD1. Germline trimming cut 2 bases from V and 1 base from J; bases unmatched to any gene: 3. This CDR3 comprises 15 residues. Germline V gene data show CDR1 as SEHNR and CDR2 as FQNEAQ (reference sequence). The CDR3, as DNA: TGTGCCAGCAGCTTATACGGGACAGGCACAGATACGCAGTATTTT. As protein: CASSLYGTGTDTQYF.

This chain uses TRBV5-1 with TRBJ2-2; the match to TRBD2 covers 9 bases. The CDR3 is 17 residues long. Germline trimming cut 0 bases from V and 1 base from J; bases unmatched to any gene: 4. Germline V CDR1 and CDR2: SGHRS, YFSETQ. This chain's CDR3 is CASSLAIAGENTGELFF. CDR3 DNA: TGCGCCAGCAGCTTGGCCATAGCGGGGGAGAACACCGGGGAGCTGTTTTTT. The complete variable domain, with remaining parts taken from reference TRBV5-1 and TRBJ2-2, reads KAGVTQTPRYLIKTRGQQVTLSCSPISGHRSVSWYQQTPGQGLQFLFEYFSETQRNKGNFPGRFSGRQFSNSRSEMNVSTLELGDSALYLCASSLAIAGENTGELFFGEGSRLTVL.

This clone was observed a few times. The chain employs TRBV14 and TRBJ2-1; possible D gene TRBD1, 6 bases. The germline V gene encodes CDR1 SGHDN and CDR2 FVKESK. V was clipped by 3 bases and J by 8 bases, with 17 bases between them. There are 15 residues in the CDR3. The CDR3 DNA reads TGTGCCAGCAGCCAGCTGACACAGGGAATGGATGAGCAGTTCTTC. Encoded protein: CASSQLTQGMDEQFF.

This clone has a handful of counts. This sequence joins TRBV11-3 and TRBJ2-2, with TRBD2 as a possible D gene (6 bases). CDR3 length equals 14 residues. Germline V CDR1 and CDR2: SGHNT, YENEEA. The V end was cut by 8 bases, the J end by 2 bases, with 12 bases between. In DNA, the CDR3 is TGTGCCAGCTCCGGGGGACTCAACACCGGGGAGCTGTTTTTT. It specifies CASSGGLNTGELFF. The variable domain in full, completed from reference TRBV11-3 and TRBJ2-2, reads EAGVVQSPRYKIIEKKQPVAFWCNPISGHNTLYWYLQNLGQGPELLIRYENEEAVDDSQLPKDRFSAERLKGVDSTLKIQPAELGDSAVYLCASSGGLNTGELFFGEGSRLTVL.

This clone has more than one count but fewer than ten. The chain recombines TRBV5-1 with TRBJ2-5, with a tentative D call TRBD2 (6 bases). Germline lookup yields CDR1 SGHRS and CDR2 YFSETQ. The germline V and J ends were trimmed by 6 bases and 2 bases, with 20 bases remaining between them. The CDR3 has 16 amino acids. The CDR3, as DNA: TGCGCCAGCAAACCAGGGACTGGACCCCCTCAAGAGACCCAGTACTTC. Its translation is CASKPGTGPPQETQYF.

V and J are TRBV28 and TRBJ1-1; the D gene is possibly TRBD1 (5 bases). CDR1 MDHEN and CDR2 SYDVKM come from the germline V gene. The CDR3 length is 14 residues. V was clipped by 1 base and J by 4 bases, with 10 bases between them. The CDR3 spells CASSLYRPSTEAFF. The CDR3, as DNA: TGTGCCAGCAGTTTATACAGGCCCTCCACTGAAGCTTTCTTT.

This clone has a handful of counts. The J gene is TRBJ2-1, the V gene TRBV28, with TRBD2 matching 10 bases. This CDR3 region has 17 residues. Trimming took 5 bases from V and 3 from J; bases not matched to a gene: 10. Germline V gives CDR1 MDHEN, CDR2 SYDVKM. CDR3 residues: CASSPSGPSGSYNEQFF. CDR3 DNA: TGTGCCAGCAGTCCATCCGGTCCTAGCGGGAGCTACAATGAGCAGTTCTTC.

In DNA, the CDR3 is TGCGCCAGCAGGGTCCTCAGGGCGGAGAACACTGAAGCTTTCTTT. As protein: CASRVLRAENTEAFF. V gene TRBV5-1 combines with J gene TRBJ1-1; a possible D gene is TRBD1 (5 bases). The germline V and J ends were trimmed by 5 bases and 1 base, with 15 bases remaining between them. The CDR3 is 15 residues long. Germline-derived CDR1 and CDR2 are SGHRS and YFSETQ. The variable domain in full, completed from reference TRBV5-1 and TRBJ1-1, reads KAGVTQTPRYLIKTRGQQVTLSCSPISGHRSVSWYQQTPGQGLQFLFEYFSETQRNKGNFPGRFSGRQFSNSRSEMNVSTLELGDSALYLCASRVLRAENTEAFFGQGTRLTVV.

This clone was counted only a few times. The chain has TRBV19 and TRBJ1-1, with D uncertain. This CDR3 is built from 17 residues. The V gene's germline CDR1 is LNHDA and CDR2 SQIVND (reference sequence). With 3 bases removed from V and 1 base from J, the gap between germline ends came to 18 bases. The CDR3 region has the DNA TGTGCCAGTAGTATGCCGTCAGGAGGATGGGAGAACACTGAAGCTTTCTTT. Translating gives CASSMPSGGWENTEAFF.

The chain couples TRBV7-3 to TRBJ2-1, with D perhaps TRBD1 (6 bases). The CDR3 spans 17 residues. Germline CDR1 SGHTA, CDR2 FQGTGA. With 1 base removed from V and 4 bases from J, the gap between germline ends came to 17 bases. CDR3 sequence reads: CASSLRGWDTKYNEQFF. The CDR3 DNA sequence: TGTGCCAGCAGCTTAAGGGGGTGGGACACGAAGTACAATGAGCAGTTCTTC.